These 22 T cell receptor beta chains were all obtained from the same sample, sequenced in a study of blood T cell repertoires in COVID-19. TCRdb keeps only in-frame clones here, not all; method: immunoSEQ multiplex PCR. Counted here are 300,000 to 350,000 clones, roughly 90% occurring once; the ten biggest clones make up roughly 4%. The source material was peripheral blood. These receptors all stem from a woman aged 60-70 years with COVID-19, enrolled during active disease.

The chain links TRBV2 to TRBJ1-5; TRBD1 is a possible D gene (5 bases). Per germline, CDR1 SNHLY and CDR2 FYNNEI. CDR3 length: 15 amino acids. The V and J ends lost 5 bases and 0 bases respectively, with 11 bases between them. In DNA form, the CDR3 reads TGTGCCAGCAGTAAACAGGATATTAGCAATCAGCCCCAGCATTTT. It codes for CASSKQDISNQPQHF.

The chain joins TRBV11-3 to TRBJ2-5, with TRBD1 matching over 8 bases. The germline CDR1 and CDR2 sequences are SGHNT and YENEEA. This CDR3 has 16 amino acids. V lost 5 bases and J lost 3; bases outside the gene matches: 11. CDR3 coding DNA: TGTGCCAGCAGCCCCGGTGGGCAGGGGGCGAAAGAGACCCAGTACTTC. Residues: CASSPGGQGAKETQYF.

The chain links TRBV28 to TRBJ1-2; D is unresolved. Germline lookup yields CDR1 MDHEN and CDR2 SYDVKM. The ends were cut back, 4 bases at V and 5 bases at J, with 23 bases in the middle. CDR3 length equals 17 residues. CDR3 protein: CASSSAYALDSSYGYTF. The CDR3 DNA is TGTGCCAGCAGTTCAGCGTACGCCTTGGACTCCTCTTATGGCTACACCTTC.

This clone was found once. Here the CDR3 reads CATSPRGGNGYTF. The CDR3 nucleotides are TGTGCCACCAGTCCGAGAGGAGGGAATGGCTACACCTTC. The V and J genes are TRBV24-1 and TRBJ1-2; D is undetermined. Per germline, CDR1 KGHDR and CDR2 SFDVKD. The V end lost 6 bases, the J end lost 6 bases, and 13 bases lay between the germline ends. This CDR3 contains 13 residues.

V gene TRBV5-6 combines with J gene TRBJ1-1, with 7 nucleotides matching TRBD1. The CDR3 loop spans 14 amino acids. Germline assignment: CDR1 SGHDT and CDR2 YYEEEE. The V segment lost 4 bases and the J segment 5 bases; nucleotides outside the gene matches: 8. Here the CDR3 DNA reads TGTGCCAGCAGCCGACGACAGGGACTGACTGAAGCTTTCTTT. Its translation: CASSRRQGLTEAFF.

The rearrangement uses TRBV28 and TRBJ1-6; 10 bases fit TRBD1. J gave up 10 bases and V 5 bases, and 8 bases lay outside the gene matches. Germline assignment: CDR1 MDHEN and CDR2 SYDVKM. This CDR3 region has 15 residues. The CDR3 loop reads CASSVGGTGESPLHF. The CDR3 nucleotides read TGTGCCAGCAGTGTAGGAGGGACAGGGGAATCACCCCTCCACTTT.

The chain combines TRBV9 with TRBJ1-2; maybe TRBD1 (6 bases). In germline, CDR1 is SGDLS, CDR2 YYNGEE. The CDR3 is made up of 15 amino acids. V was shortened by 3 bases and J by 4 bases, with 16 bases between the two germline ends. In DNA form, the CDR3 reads TGTGCCAGCAGCGAAGAAGGGGGGGTTTTCTATGGCTACACCTTC. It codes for CASSEEGGVFYGYTF.

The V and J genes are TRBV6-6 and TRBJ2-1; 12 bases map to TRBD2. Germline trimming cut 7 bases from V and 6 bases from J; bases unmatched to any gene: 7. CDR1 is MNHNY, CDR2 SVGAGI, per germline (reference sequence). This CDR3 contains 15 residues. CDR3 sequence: CASTLTSGGINEQFF. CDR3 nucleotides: TGTGCCAGCACGCTGACTAGCGGGGGAATCAATGAGCAGTTCTTC.

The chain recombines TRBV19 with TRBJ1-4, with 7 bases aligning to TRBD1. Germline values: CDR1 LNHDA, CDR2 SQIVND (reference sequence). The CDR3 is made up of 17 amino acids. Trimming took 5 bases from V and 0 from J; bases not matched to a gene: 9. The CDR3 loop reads CASSSPGQPATNEKLFF. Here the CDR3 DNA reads TGTGCCAGTAGTTCCCCGGGACAGCCCGCAACTAATGAAAAACTGTTTTTT.

CDR3 in amino acids: CASGDGGLAASTDTQYF. CDR3 bases: TGCGCCAGCGGGGATGGAGGCCTAGCGGCTAGCACAGATACGCAGTATTTT. The V call is TRBV5-1, the J call TRBJ2-3, with 7 bases lining up with TRBD2. The germline V gene has CDR1 SGHRS and CDR2 YFSETQ. Trimming took 7 bases from V and 0 from J; bases not matched to a gene: 14. The CDR3 has 17 residues.

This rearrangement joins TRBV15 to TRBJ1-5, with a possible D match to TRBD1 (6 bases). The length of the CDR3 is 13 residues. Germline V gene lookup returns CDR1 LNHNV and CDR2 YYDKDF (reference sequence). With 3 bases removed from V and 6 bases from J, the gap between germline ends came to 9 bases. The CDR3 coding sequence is TGTGCCACCAGCAGGGGGGGGCGTCAGCCCCAGCATTTT. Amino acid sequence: CATSRGGRQPQHF.

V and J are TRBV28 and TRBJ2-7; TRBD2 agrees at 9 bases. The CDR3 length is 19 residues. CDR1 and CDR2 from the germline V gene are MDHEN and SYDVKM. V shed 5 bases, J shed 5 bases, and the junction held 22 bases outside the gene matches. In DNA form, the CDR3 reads TGTGCCAGCAGTCTGGAGTCTAGCGGGGTCCCCTTGTATCCCCACGAGCAGTACTTC. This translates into CASSLESSGVPLYPHEQYF.

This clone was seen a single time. In nucleotides, the CDR3 is TGTGCCAGCAGCACCGATTTGGACAGGAGCTCCTACGAGCAGTACTTC. Encoded protein: CASSTDLDRSSYEQYF. The chain is built from TRBV27 and TRBJ2-7; 7 bases match TRBD1. Germline lookup yields CDR1 MNHEY and CDR2 SMNVEV (reference sequence). The V gene end was trimmed by 6 bases and the J gene end by 0 bases; junction bases not matched to a gene: 11. This CDR3 comprises 16 residues.

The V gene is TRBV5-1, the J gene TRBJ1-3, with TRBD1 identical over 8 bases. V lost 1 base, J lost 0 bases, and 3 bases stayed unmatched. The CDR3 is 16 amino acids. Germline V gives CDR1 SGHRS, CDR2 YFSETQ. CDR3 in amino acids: CASSLTGGISGNTIYF. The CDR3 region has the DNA TGCGCCAGCAGCTTGACAGGGGGAATCTCTGGAAACACCATATATTTT.

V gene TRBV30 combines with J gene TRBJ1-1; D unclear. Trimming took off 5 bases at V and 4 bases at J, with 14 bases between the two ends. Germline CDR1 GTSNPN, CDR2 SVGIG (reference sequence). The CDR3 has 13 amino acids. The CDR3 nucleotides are TGTGCCTGGGGGAAACAGATGGGCACTGAAGCTTTCTTT. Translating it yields CAWGKQMGTEAFF.

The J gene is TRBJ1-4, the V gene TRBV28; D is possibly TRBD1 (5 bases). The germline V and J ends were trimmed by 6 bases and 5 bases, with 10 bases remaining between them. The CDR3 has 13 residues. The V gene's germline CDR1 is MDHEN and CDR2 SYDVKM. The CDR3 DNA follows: TGTGCCAGCAGCTCGGGGGTAAATGAAAAACTGTTTTTT. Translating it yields CASSSGVNEKLFF.

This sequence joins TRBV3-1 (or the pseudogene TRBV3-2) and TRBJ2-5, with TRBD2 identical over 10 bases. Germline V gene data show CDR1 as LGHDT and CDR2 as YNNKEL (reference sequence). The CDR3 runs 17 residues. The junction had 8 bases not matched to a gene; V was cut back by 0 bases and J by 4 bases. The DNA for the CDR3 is TGTGCCAGCAGCCAAGATCTAGCGGGGGCTCTGAGAGAGACCCAGTACTTC. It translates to CASSQDLAGALRETQYF.

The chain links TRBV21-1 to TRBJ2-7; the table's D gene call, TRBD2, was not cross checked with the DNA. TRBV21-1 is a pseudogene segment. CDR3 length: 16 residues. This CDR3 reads CASSKPRTGSSYEQYF. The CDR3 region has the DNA TGTGCCAGCAGCAAGCCCAGGACGGGGAGCTCCTACGAGCAGTACTTC.

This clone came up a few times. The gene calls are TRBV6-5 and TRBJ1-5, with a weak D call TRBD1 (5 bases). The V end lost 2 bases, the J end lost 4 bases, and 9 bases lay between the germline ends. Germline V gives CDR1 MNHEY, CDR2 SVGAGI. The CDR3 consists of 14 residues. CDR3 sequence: CASSYIGGNQPQHF. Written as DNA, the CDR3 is TGTGCCAGCAGTTACATCGGGGGGAATCAGCCCCAGCATTTT.

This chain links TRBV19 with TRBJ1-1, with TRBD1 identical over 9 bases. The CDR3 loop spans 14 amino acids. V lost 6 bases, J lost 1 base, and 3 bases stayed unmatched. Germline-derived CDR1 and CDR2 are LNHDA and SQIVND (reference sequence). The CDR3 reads CASRDRGRNTEAFF. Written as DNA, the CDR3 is TGTGCCAGTAGGGACAGGGGCAGGAACACTGAAGCTTTCTTT.

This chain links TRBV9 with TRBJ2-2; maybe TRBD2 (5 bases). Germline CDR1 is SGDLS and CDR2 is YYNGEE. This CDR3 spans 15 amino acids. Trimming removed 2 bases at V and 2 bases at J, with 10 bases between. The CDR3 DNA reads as TGTGCCAGCAGCGTGGACTCTCATAACACCGGGGAGCTGTTTTTT. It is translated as CASSVDSHNTGELFF.

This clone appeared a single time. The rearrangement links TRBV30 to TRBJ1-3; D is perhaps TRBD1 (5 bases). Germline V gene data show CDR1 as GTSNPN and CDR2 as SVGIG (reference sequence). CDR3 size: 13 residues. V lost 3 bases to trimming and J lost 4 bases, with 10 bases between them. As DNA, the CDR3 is TGTGCCTGGAGGTCAGGGTCCGGAAACACCATATATTTT. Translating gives CAWRSGSGNTIYF.